These 16 T cell receptor beta chains share one sample of origin, sequenced in a study of beta chain features in type 1 diabetes. Of the isolated RNA, all was reverse transcribed, and so the sequenced material was expressed TCRB transcripts. Data came from immunoSEQ multiplex PCR; TCRdb stores just in-frame clones and leaves some out. The sample yields hundreds of thousands of clones, over 10% seen once. Sequencing used naive CD4+ T cells from blood. These receptors were collected from a man between 18 and 29 years old in good health.

With regard to this clone: The same CDR3 also results from other DNA sequences found in this sample. J is TRBJ1-2 and V is TRBV5-1; 7 bases map to TRBD1. V lost 4 bases and J lost 3; bases outside the gene matches: 6. The CDR3 sequence is 14 residues long. Germline lookup yields CDR1 SGHRS and CDR2 YFSETQ. The CDR3 loop reads CASSLGTADYGYTF. The CDR3 DNA reads TGCGCCAGCAGCCTAGGGACAGCTGACTATGGCTACACCTTC.

This clone was recorded a few times. The chain couples TRBV28 to TRBJ2-3; possibly TRBD2 for D (6 bases). Germline-derived CDR1 and CDR2 are MDHEN and SYDVKM. With 7 bases removed from V and 1 base from J, the gap between germline ends came to 12 bases. The CDR3 is 14 residues long. The CDR3: CASTRDLRTDTQYF. The CDR3 DNA reads as TGTGCCAGCACCAGGGACTTACGCACAGATACGCAGTATTTT. Drawing the rest from reference TRBV28 and TRBJ2-3, the complete variable domain is DVKVTQSSRYLVKRTGEKVFLECVQDMDHENMFWYRQDPGLGLRLIYFSYDVKMKEKGDIPEGYSVSREKKERFSLILESASTNQTSMYLCASTRDLRTDTQYFGPGTRLTVL.

This clone was seen a few times. This rearrangement joins TRBV7-2 to TRBJ1-1; weak D call: TRBD1 (5 bases). This CDR3 has 13 residues. Trimming removed 4 bases at V and 6 bases at J, with 12 bases between. Germline CDR1 and CDR2: SGHTA and FQGNSA. The CDR3 loop reads CASSSAQGSEAFF. CDR3 DNA sequence: TGTGCCAGCAGCTCCGCTCAGGGCTCTGAAGCTTTCTTT.

This clone was recorded a few times. The rearrangement uses TRBV9 and TRBJ2-3; maybe TRBD2 (6 bases). V dropped 4 bases and J dropped 4 bases, with 13 bases sitting between them. CDR3 size: 14 residues. Germline V lookup: CDR1 SGDLS, CDR2 YYNGEE. Here the CDR3 DNA reads TGTGCCAGCAGCCCCCGGGACTCACCAGATACGCAGTATTTT. Amino acid sequence: CASSPRDSPDTQYF.

This clone came up a few times. The chain has TRBV21-1 and TRBJ1-5; the DNA was not compared with TRBD1, the D call given in the table. TRBV21-1 is flagged as a pseudogene. The CDR3 is 17 amino acids. The CDR3 nucleotides are TGTGCCAGCAGCAAAGCGAGGGGACAGGCGAACAATCAGCCCCAGCATTTT. It specifies CASSKARGQANNQPQHF.

The chain carries TRBV29-1 and TRBJ1-2, with D perhaps TRBD1 (5 bases). The CDR3 length is 11 residues. Trimming removed 8 bases at V and 6 bases at J, with 13 bases between. Germline CDR1 reads SQVTM; CDR2 reads ANQGSEA. The CDR3 DNA follows: TGCAGCCGAGGGGAGGGAGATGGCTACACCTTC. Its translation: CSRGEGDGYTF. The full variable domain, rest sourced from reference TRBV29-1 and TRBJ1-2, is SAVISQKPSRDICQRGTSLTIQCQVDSQVTMMFWYRQQPGQSLTLIATANQGSEATYESGFVIDKFPISRPNLTFSTLTVSNMSPEDSSIYLCSRGEGDGYTFGSGTRLTVV.

The rearrangement links TRBV28 to TRBJ1-1; TRBD1 matches at 7 bases. The CDR3 totals 13 residues. From germline, CDR1 is MDHEN and CDR2 SYDVKM. V trimming: 6 bases; J trimming: 7 bases; junction bases outside the gene matches: 8. CDR3 protein: CASRTTGYGEAFF. The CDR3 nucleotides read TGTGCCAGCAGAACGACAGGGTACGGTGAAGCTTTCTTT.

The chain links TRBV6-6 to TRBJ2-7; 7 bases are a match to TRBD1. Losses at the gene ends were 6 bases for V and 3 bases for J; bases not matched to a gene: 5. Germline lookup yields CDR1 MNHNY and CDR2 SVGAGI (reference sequence). The length of the CDR3 is 13 residues. CDR3 region: CASSQTGNYEQYF. The CDR3 nucleotides are TGTGCCAGCAGCCAGACAGGGAACTACGAGCAGTACTTC.

The chain employs TRBV9 and TRBJ2-3; 12 nucleotides agree with TRBD2. The V and J ends lost 0 bases and 2 bases, in that order; junction bases with no gene match: 4. Germline V lookup: CDR1 SGDLS, CDR2 YYNGEE. The CDR3 extends over 17 amino acids. In DNA, the CDR3 is TGTGCCAGCAGCGTAGATAGGACTAGCGGGAACACAGATACGCAGTATTTT. Amino acids: CASSVDRTSGNTDTQYF.

This clone has a handful of counts. The chain recombines TRBV7-8 with TRBJ2-5; 9 bases agree with TRBD2. Losses at the gene ends were 5 bases for V and 5 bases for J; bases not matched to a gene: 6. This CDR3 is 14 amino acids long. Germline values: CDR1 SGHVS, CDR2 FQNEAQ. CDR3 in amino acids: CASSRGGAGETQYF. The CDR3 nucleotides are TGTGCCAGCAGCCGCGGGGGGGCGGGCGAGACCCAGTACTTC.

This clone was recorded a few times. The chain recombines TRBV30 with TRBJ1-1; D is uncertain. The germline V and J ends were trimmed by 7 bases and 1 base, with 13 bases remaining between them. Germline V gene lookup returns CDR1 GTSNPN and CDR2 SVGIG (reference sequence). The CDR3 runs to 13 residues. The CDR3 spells CASRRGENTEAFF. CDR3 DNA: TGTGCCTCCCGGCGGGGTGAGAACACTGAAGCTTTCTTT.

V is TRBV7-9 and J is TRBJ2-2, with D perhaps TRBD1 (6 bases). Germline CDR1 SEHNR, CDR2 FQNEAQ (reference sequence). V dropped 5 bases and J dropped 2 bases, with 12 bases sitting between them. The CDR3 totals 15 residues. CDR3: CASSAYRANTGELFF. As DNA, the CDR3 is TGTGCCAGCAGCGCATACAGGGCAAACACCGGGGAGCTGTTTTTT. The full variable domain, with the rest looked up from reference TRBV7-9 and TRBJ2-2, is DTGVSQNPRHKITKRGQNVTFRCDPISEHNRLYWYRQTLGQGPEFLTYFQNEAQLEKSRLLSDRFSAERPKGSFSTLEIQRTEQGDSAMYLCASSAYRANTGELFFGEGSRLTVL.

The J gene is TRBJ1-6, the V gene TRBV4-3; a weak D match, TRBD1 (6 bases). Trimming shortened V by 1 base and J by 10 bases, and 11 bases separated the two germline ends. Per germline, CDR1 LGHNA and CDR2 YSLEER. The CDR3 totals 14 residues. CDR3 sequence: CASSQAGERSPLHF. Written as DNA, the CDR3 is TGCGCCAGCAGCCAAGCAGGGGAGCGGTCACCCCTCCACTTT.

This chain joins TRBV11-2 and TRBJ2-5; 7 bases map to TRBD1. The CDR3 spans 15 residues. Germline V CDR1 and CDR2: SGHAT, FQNNGV. The V and J ends lost 2 bases and 0 bases, in that order; junction bases with no gene match: 3. DNA of the CDR3: TGTGCCAGCAGCTTATTGGGACAGAACCAAGAGACCCAGTACTTC. It yields the protein CASSLLGQNQETQYF.

The chain carries TRBV5-1 and TRBJ2-1, with D maybe TRBD2 (5 bases). Germline CDR1 is SGHRS and CDR2 is YFSETQ. V was trimmed by 1 base and J by 0 bases, leaving 8 bases between them. This CDR3 comprises 15 residues. The CDR3 bases are TGCGCCAGCAGCTTGACTAGAGGCTCCTACAATGAGCAGTTCTTC. It is translated as CASSLTRGSYNEQFF.

This rearrangement joins TRBV19 to TRBJ2-1; 12 bases are a match to TRBD2. From germline, CDR1 is LNHDA and CDR2 SQIVND (reference sequence). V trimming: 6 bases; J trimming: 5 bases; junction bases outside the gene matches: 5. The CDR3 sequence is 15 residues long. Here the CDR3 reads CASSRLAGGHNEQFF. In DNA form, the CDR3 reads TGTGCCAGTAGCCGGCTAGCGGGGGGGCACAATGAGCAGTTCTTC.